This T cell receptor beta chain was identified during a study of T-cell reconstitution after alpha-beta-depleted transplantation in children. TCRbeta library construction was performed incorporating unique molecular identifiers. TCRdb fed the PCR reads into MiXCR, producing one record per CDR3 protein. Of approximately 300,000 distinct CDR3 sequences in the sample, just over 7.5% were seen once. Comment on this clonotype: Its antigen is undetermined.

The CDR3 has 14 amino acids. Germline V gene lookup returns CDR1 SGHAT and CDR2 FQNNGV. The V end was cut by 0 bases, the J end by 2 bases, with 8 bases between. Overall study findings and caveats: There were some patients whose high TCRbeta diversity at day 60 came from surviving recipient T cells and thymic progenitors. Fresh T-cell production supplied most of the T-cell counts and diversity seen one year after transplant. About two months after transplant, alpha-beta T cells reportedly came from several hundred expanded graft clones.

The sample consisted of peripheral blood, taken 360 days after TCRalphabeta/CD19-depleted stem cell transplant. This TCR was recovered from a female patient aged 2-10 years who had a stem cell transplant for Fanconi anemia, so the T cells may come from the graft donor. This chain joins TRBV11-2 and TRBJ2-7; D is perhaps TRBD2 (5 bases). CDR3 nucleotide sequence: TGTGCCAGCAGCTTAGATGGACTGACCTACGAGCAGTACTTC. It yields the protein CASSLDGLTYEQYF. Using reference TRBV11-2 and TRBJ2-7 for the parts outside the CDR3, the full variable domain is EAGVAQSPRYKIIEKRQSVAFWCNPISGHATLYWYQQILGQGPKLLIQFQNNGVVDDSQLPKDRFSAERLKGVDSTLKIQPAKLEDSAVYLCASSLDGLTYEQYFGPGTRLTVT.